The clone carrying this TCR beta chain was observed once. The sample is drawn from a study of blood T cell repertoires in COVID-19. This CDR3 region has 13 residues. From germline, CDR1 is SGHVS and CDR2 FQNEAQ. The ends were cut back, 7 bases at V and 8 bases at J, with 17 bases in the middle. Enrolled during active infection, Seattle patients were then followed longitudinally. The data were produced by immunoSEQ multiplex PCR, yet TCRdb's version contains in-frame clones alone and is incomplete. In the table there are hundreds of thousands of clones, under 85% of which are singletons. J is TRBJ1-1 and V is TRBV7-8, with D possibly being TRBD1 (5 bases). The receptor's source is a woman aged 25 to 39 with COVID-19, enrolled during active disease. Sequencing was carried out using peripheral blood. The CDR3 protein is CASTFSGRGEAFF. CDR3 coding DNA: TGTGCCAGCACCTTTAGCGGAAGGGGAGAAGCTTTCTTT.